This T cell receptor beta chain was sequenced for a study of cytomegalovirus exposure and HLA in healthy donors. Details on this clone: Its matching antigen is unknown.

The study, taken as a whole, reports: TCR beta chain V- and J-gene trimming was linked, in a later analysis, to a missense variant in DCLRE1C. An Asian-associated ancestry cluster reportedly showed fewer N-insertions than the approximately 700-donor mean in a later analysis.

A multiplex PCR was run with 60 Vbeta primers and 13 Jbeta primers. The repertoire was sequenced with immunoSEQ multiplex PCR; TCRdb's copy has only in-frame clones and lacks some. The sample lists about 200,000 clones; 70% to 80% were seen once. Regarding donors, all were healthy bone marrow donors. This TCR was recovered from a man aged 30 to 39 in good health and CMV-seronegative. Specimen: PBMCs.

The CDR3 DNA reads TGTGCCAGTAGTTCACAGGGTAAGAACACTGAAGCTTTCTTT. It encodes CASSSQGKNTEAFF. This rearrangement joins TRBV19 to TRBJ1-1; possible D gene TRBD1, 6 bases. V was cut by 5 bases and J by 1 base, with 11 bases left in between. In germline, CDR1 is LNHDA, CDR2 SQIVND (reference sequence). This CDR3 is 14 amino acids long.